Following are 21 T cell receptor beta chains from one sample sequenced in a study of cytomegalovirus exposure and HLA in healthy donors (dated by TCRdb to about 2017). The method was the immunoSEQ multiplex PCR assay. For the multiplex PCR, a mixture combining 60 forward primers for TCR Vbeta segments and 13 reverse primers for TCR Jbeta segments was used. TCRdb took this table from immuneACCESS and kept in-frame rearrangements with V and J called. Such tables lack part of the clones; where checked against another copy, unresolved V genes explain under half of the gap, and the rest is unexplained. The sample table contains under 85,000 clones; only one count was recorded for over 75% of them. The top ten hold 3.5% to 5% of the sample. Source material: PBMCs. These TCRs come from a woman younger than 45 in good health and CMV-seronegative.

The rearrangement links TRBV15 to TRBJ1-1; D is possibly TRBD1 (6 bases). Germline CDR1 reads LNHNV; CDR2 reads YYDKDF (reference sequence). This CDR3 has 13 amino acids. V was clipped by 1 base and J by 7 bases, with 10 bases between them. CDR3 sequence reads: CATSRVRGIEAFF. For the CDR3, the DNA is TGTGCCACCAGCAGAGTAAGGGGGATTGAAGCTTTCTTT.

The chain has TRBV29-1 and TRBJ2-5, with 8 bases aligning to TRBD1. Germline CDR1 is SQVTM and CDR2 is ANQGSEA. The CDR3 is 15 residues long. V shed 4 bases and J 2 bases; nucleotides not matched to a gene: 9. CDR3 sequence (DNA): TGCAGCGTTGGGGTTTCTGGGACAGGACAAGAGACCCAGTACTTC. Translating it yields CSVGVSGTGQETQYF. Filled out from reference TRBV29-1 and TRBJ2-5, the complete variable domain reads SAVISQKPSRDICQRGTSLTIQCQVDSQVTMMFWYRQQPGQSLTLIATANQGSEATYESGFVIDKFPISRPNLTFSTLTVSNMSPEDSSIYLCSVGVSGTGQETQYFGPGTRLLVL.

Only one count was recorded for this clone. J is TRBJ1-6 and V is TRBV2, with no clear D. Germline CDR1 is SNHLY and CDR2 is FYNNEI. The CDR3 totals 13 residues. V was shortened by 8 bases and J by 6 bases, with 11 bases between the two germline ends. CDR3 amino acids: CASLGTPNSPLHF. CDR3 sequence (DNA): TGTGCCAGCCTTGGCACCCCTAATTCACCCCTCCACTTT.

V and J are TRBV5-4 and TRBJ1-1; no definite D call. This CDR3 spans 14 amino acids. The germline V gene encodes CDR1 SGHNT and CDR2 YYREEE (reference sequence). Trimming shortened V by 4 bases and J by 0 bases, and 10 bases separated the two germline ends. CDR3 nucleotides: TGTGCCAGCAGCGGGCAGGCTCTGAACACTGAAGCTTTCTTT. This codes for CASSGQALNTEAFF.

This clone has only a few counts. The gene calls are TRBV4-3 and TRBJ1-4; TRBD1 matches at 9 bases. This CDR3 comprises 14 residues. Germline trimming cut 3 bases from V and 4 bases from J; bases unmatched to any gene: 0. CDR1 is LGHNA, CDR2 YSLEER, per germline. The CDR3 DNA follows: TGCGCCAGCAGCCAGGGACAGGGTAATGAAAAACTGTTTTTT. Encoded protein: CASSQGQGNEKLFF.

This clone was found a few times. The chain recombines TRBV6-6 with TRBJ1-1; D possibly corresponds to TRBD1 (6 bases). This CDR3 has 13 residues. V was trimmed by 6 bases and J by 2 bases, leaving 10 bases between them. Germline values: CDR1 MNHNY, CDR2 SVGAGI (reference sequence). As DNA, the CDR3 is TGTGCCAGCAGAAGGACAGAAAACACTGAAGCTTTCTTT. This translates into CASRRTENTEAFF.

The V gene is TRBV4-1, the J gene TRBJ2-3; TRBD1 might be the D (6 bases). This CDR3 region has 14 residues. V was trimmed by 1 base and J by 3 bases, leaving 8 bases between them. Germline V gene data show CDR1 as MGHRA and CDR2 as YSYEKL. The CDR3, as DNA: TGCGCCAGCAGCCAAGCAGGGGCAACAGATACGCAGTATTTT. Translating gives CASSQAGATDTQYF.

The V and J genes are TRBV30 and TRBJ2-5; D is undetermined. With 5 bases removed from V and 0 bases from J, the gap between germline ends came to 13 bases. The CDR3 loop spans 14 amino acids. The germline CDR1 and CDR2 sequences are GTSNPN and SVGIG (reference sequence). CDR3 sequence: CAWLSLADQETQYF. CDR3 sequence (DNA): TGTGCCTGGTTATCCTTGGCAGACCAAGAGACCCAGTACTTC.

This chain joins TRBV5-4 and TRBJ1-2; D perhaps matches TRBD1 (5 bases). CDR1 and CDR2 (germline): SGHNT, YYREEE (reference sequence). V lost 4 bases to trimming and J lost 2 bases, with 6 bases between them. The length of the CDR3 is 12 residues. In DNA form, the CDR3 reads TGTGCCAGCAGCGGGGGGAACTATGGCTACACCTTC. Its translation: CASSGGNYGYTF.

CDR3 in DNA: TGTGCCACCAGCAGGGGGGGACGGAGCAATCAGCCCCAGCATTTT. It yields the protein CATSRGGRSNQPQHF. The chain is built from TRBV15 and TRBJ1-5; possible D gene TRBD1, 5 bases. The V gene lost 3 bases and the J gene lost 1 base, with 10 bases spanning the gap. Germline CDR1 is LNHNV and CDR2 is YYDKDF (reference sequence). The CDR3 consists of 15 residues.

The chain recombines TRBV5-1 with TRBJ2-1, with D unresolved. This CDR3 is 14 amino acids long. Trimming left V 2 bases short and J 1 base short, with 7 bases between. The V gene's germline CDR1 is SGHRS and CDR2 YFSETQ. In DNA, the CDR3 is TGCGCCAGCAGCTTCACGGGTTCCTACAATGAGCAGTTCTTC. This sequence encodes CASSFTGSYNEQFF. Full variable domain (rest looked up from reference TRBV5-1 and TRBJ2-1): KAGVTQTPRYLIKTRGQQVTLSCSPISGHRSVSWYQQTPGQGLQFLFEYFSETQRNKGNFPGRFSGRQFSNSRSEMNVSTLELGDSALYLCASSFTGSYNEQFFGPGTRLTVL.

CDR3 in amino acids: CASSPLTGIPYEQYF. CDR3 DNA: TGTGCCAGCAGCCCTCTGACAGGGATTCCCTACGAGCAGTACTTC. The genes are TRBV7-2 and TRBJ2-7, with 7 nucleotides matching TRBD1. Trimming at V came to 5 bases and at J to 2 bases, leaving 9 bases not matched to a gene. The CDR3 spans 15 residues. CDR1 SGHTA and CDR2 FQGNSA come from the germline V gene.

This chain joins TRBV4-2 and TRBJ1-1, with D tentatively TRBD1 (5 bases). The V end was cut by 6 bases, the J end by 0 bases, with 20 bases between. The CDR3 is 17 residues long. The germline gives CDR1 LGHNA, CDR2 YNFKEQ. Here the CDR3 reads CASSRAGTGTLNTEAFF. The CDR3, as DNA: TGTGCCAGCAGTCGAGCCGGCACAGGAACGCTGAACACTGAAGCTTTCTTT.

This clone was seen more than once but under ten times. The chain carries TRBV25-1 and TRBJ2-7; D perhaps matches TRBD1 (6 bases). V lost 3 bases to trimming and J lost 2 bases, with 8 bases between them. The CDR3 runs 13 residues. Germline CDR1 and CDR2: MGHDK and SYGVNS. CDR3 sequence reads: CASSEDSTYEQYF. Written as DNA, the CDR3 is TGTGCCAGCAGTGAGGACAGTACCTACGAGCAGTACTTC.

The rearrangement links TRBV6-5 to TRBJ1-5; D unclear. This CDR3 has 13 residues. The germline V and J ends were trimmed by 4 bases and 1 base, with 5 bases remaining between them. CDR1 MNHEY and CDR2 SVGAGI come from the germline V gene. The CDR3 is CASSLQSNQPQHF. The CDR3 nucleotides read TGTGCCAGCAGTTTACAGAGCAATCAGCCCCAGCATTTT.

This clone was counted a few times. This chain joins TRBV7-9 and TRBJ2-5, with 7 bases identical to TRBD2. The CDR3 runs to 16 residues. Germline V gene sequence: CDR1 SEHNR, CDR2 FQNEAQ (reference sequence). With V trimmed by 4 bases and J by 3 bases, 11 bases remained unmatched. CDR3 sequence: CASSSSSGGGKETQYF. CDR3 bases: TGTGCCAGCAGCTCTAGTAGCGGCGGGGGAAAAGAGACCCAGTACTTC. The full variable domain, in which reference TRBV7-9 and TRBJ2-5 provide the parts outside the CDR3, is DTGVSQNPRHKITKRGQNVTFRCDPISEHNRLYWYRQTLGQGPEFLTYFQNEAQLEKSRLLSDRFSAERPKGSFSTLEIQRTEQGDSAMYLCASSSSSGGGKETQYFGPGTRLLVL.

The chain carries TRBV10-3 and TRBJ1-1; 7 positions match TRBD1. V dropped 8 bases and J dropped 8; count of bases not matched to a gene: 11. The CDR3 runs 13 residues. From germline, CDR1 is ENHRY and CDR2 SYGVKD. In DNA, the CDR3 is TGTGCCATCTCCCCACAGGGGAACAGAGAAGCTTTCTTT. The encoded protein is CAISPQGNREAFF.

The rearrangement links TRBV6-1 to TRBJ1-2, with a possible D match to TRBD1 (6 bases). CDR3 length equals 14 residues. V lost 1 base and J 5 bases, leaving 11 bases between the germline ends. Germline CDR1 reads MNHNS; CDR2 reads SASEGT. CDR3: CASSEEGDTYGYTF. The CDR3 DNA reads as TGTGCCAGCAGTGAAGAAGGGGACACGTATGGCTACACCTTC.

The rearrangement uses TRBV12-5 and TRBJ1-5; the D gene is possibly TRBD1 (5 bases). In germline, CDR1 is LGHNT, CDR2 FRNRAP. The CDR3 loop spans 15 amino acids. Trimming shortened V by 0 bases and J by 4 bases, and 10 bases separated the two germline ends. The CDR3 DNA sequence: TGTGCTAGTGGTTTGGTCCGACAGTCTAATCAGCCCCAGCATTTT. This sequence encodes CASGLVRQSNQPQHF.

The chain combines TRBV6-5 with TRBJ1-1, with 8 bases aligning to TRBD1. V was pared by 1 base and J by 5 bases, with 9 bases of the junction left unmatched. The CDR3 totals 16 residues. CDR1 is MNHEY and CDR2 is SVGAGI in the germline V gene. CDR3 coding DNA: TGTGCCAGCAGTTACTGGCCCAGGGGGCGCGTTACTGAAGCTTTCTTT. This translates into CASSYWPRGRVTEAFF.

This sequence joins TRBV27 and TRBJ2-3, with 9 bases lining up with TRBD2. This CDR3 spans 15 amino acids. Germline loops: CDR1 MNHEY, CDR2 SMNVEV (reference sequence). V gave up 8 bases and J gave up 11 bases; unmatched junction bases: 17. This chain's CDR3 is CASFLGGWREGRQYF. The CDR3 coding sequence is TGTGCCAGCTTTCTTGGGGGCTGGCGGGAGGGTCGGCAGTATTTT.